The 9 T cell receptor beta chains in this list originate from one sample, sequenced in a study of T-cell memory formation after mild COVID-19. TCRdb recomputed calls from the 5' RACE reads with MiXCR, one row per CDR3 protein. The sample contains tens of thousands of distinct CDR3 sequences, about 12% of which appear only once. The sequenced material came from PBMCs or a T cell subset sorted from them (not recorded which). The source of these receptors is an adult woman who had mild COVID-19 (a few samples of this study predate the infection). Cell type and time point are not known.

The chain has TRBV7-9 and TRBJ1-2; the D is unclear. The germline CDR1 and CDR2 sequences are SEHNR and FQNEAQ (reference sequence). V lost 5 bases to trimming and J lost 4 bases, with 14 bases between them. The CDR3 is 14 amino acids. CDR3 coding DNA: TGTGCCAGCAGCGTGGGGAGTTCTTCCTATGGCTACACCTTC. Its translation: CASSVGSSSYGYTF.

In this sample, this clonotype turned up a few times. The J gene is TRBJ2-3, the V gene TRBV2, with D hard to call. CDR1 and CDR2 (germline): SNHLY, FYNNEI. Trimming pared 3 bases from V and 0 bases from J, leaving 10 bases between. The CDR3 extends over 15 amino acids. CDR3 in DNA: TGTGCCAGCAGTGACATGAGAACTAGCACAGATACGCAGTATTTT. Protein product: CASSDMRTSTDTQYF. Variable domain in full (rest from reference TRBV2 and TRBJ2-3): EPEVTQTPSHQVTQMGQEVILRCVPISNHLYFYWYRQILGQKVEFLVSFYNNEISEKSEIFDDQFSVERPDGSNFTLKIRSTKLEDSAMYFCASSDMRTSTDTQYFGPGTRLTVL.

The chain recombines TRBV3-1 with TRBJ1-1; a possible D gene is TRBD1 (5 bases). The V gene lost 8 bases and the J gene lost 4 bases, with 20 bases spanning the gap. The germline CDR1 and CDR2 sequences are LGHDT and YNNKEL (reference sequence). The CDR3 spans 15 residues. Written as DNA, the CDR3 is TGTGCCAGCGCCGAAGATTGGGGCTACGGCACTGAAGCTTTCTTT. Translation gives CASAEDWGYGTEAFF.

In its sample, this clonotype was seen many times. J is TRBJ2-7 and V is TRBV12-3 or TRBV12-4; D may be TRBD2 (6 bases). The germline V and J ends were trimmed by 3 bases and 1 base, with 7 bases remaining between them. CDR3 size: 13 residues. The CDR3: CASSFGGSYEQYF. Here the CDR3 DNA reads TGTGCCAGCAGTTTTGGGGGGTCCTACGAGCAGTACTTC.

CDR3 nucleotide sequence: TGTGCCAGCAGCCAACGGCCGGGACAGGGGACAGATACGCAGTATTTT. As protein: CASSQRPGQGTDTQYF. This chain connects TRBV4-2 to TRBJ2-3, with 10 bases matching TRBD1. Unmatched junction bases numbered 5, after V lost 2 bases and J lost 3 bases. The CDR3 totals 16 residues. Germline V gene data show CDR1 as LGHNA and CDR2 as YNFKEQ.

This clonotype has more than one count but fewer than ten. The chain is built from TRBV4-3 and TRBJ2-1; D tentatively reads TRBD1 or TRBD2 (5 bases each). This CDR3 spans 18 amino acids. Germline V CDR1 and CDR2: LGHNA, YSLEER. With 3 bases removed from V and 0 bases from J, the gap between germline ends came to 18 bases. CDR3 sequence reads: CASSHAPGGGNSYNEQFF. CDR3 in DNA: TGCGCCAGCAGCCACGCCCCGGGTGGGGGTAACTCCTACAATGAGCAGTTCTTC.

The CDR3 nucleotides read TGTGCCAGCAGGGATAACCGGGACAAGACCTACAATGAGCAGTTCTTC. Its translation is CASRDNRDKTYNEQFF. V usage is TRBV6-1 and J usage is TRBJ2-1; possibly TRBD1 for D (6 bases). The CDR3 is 16 residues long. V was shortened by 6 bases and J by 2 bases, with 17 bases between the two germline ends. Germline CDR1 MNHNS, CDR2 SASEGT.

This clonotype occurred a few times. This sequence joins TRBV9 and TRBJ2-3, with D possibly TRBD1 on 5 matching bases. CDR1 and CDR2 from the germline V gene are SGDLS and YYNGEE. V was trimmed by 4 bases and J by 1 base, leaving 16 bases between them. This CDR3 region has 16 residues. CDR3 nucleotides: TGTGCCAGCAGCAGAACTTCAGGGCCGGGCACAGATACGCAGTATTTT. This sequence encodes CASSRTSGPGTDTQYF.

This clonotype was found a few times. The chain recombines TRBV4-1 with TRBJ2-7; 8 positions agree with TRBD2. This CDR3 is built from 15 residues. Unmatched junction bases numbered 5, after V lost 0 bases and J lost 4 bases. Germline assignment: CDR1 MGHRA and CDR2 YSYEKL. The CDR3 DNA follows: TGCGCCAGCAGCCAAGAGAGCGGGAGAGGTTACGAGCAGTACTTC. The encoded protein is CASSQESGRGYEQYF.